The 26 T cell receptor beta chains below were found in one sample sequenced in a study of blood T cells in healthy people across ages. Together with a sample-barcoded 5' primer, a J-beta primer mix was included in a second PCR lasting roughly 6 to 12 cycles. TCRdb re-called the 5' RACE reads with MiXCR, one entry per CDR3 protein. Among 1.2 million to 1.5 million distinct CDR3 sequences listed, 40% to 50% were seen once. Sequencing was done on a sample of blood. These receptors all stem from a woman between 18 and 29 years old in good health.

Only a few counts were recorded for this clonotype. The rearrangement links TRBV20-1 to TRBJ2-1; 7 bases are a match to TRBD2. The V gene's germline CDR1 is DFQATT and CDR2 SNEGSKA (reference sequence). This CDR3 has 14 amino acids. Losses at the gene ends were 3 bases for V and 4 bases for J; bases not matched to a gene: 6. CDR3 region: CSASPPAGYNEQFF. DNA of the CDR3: TGCAGTGCTAGTCCCCCAGCGGGGTACAATGAGCAGTTCTTC.

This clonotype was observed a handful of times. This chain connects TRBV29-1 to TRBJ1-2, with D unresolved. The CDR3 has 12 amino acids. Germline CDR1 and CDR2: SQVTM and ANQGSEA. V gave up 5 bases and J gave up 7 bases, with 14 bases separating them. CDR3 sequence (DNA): TGCAGCGTTCAGGACGTGGGAGGTGGCTACACCTTC. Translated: CSVQDVGGGYTF.

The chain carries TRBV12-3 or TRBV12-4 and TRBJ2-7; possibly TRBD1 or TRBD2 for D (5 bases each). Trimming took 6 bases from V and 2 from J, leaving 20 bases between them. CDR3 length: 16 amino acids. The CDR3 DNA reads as TGTGCCAGCAGCCATACCCCCGGGACCTATCCCTACGAGCAGTACTTC. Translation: CASSHTPGTYPYEQYF.

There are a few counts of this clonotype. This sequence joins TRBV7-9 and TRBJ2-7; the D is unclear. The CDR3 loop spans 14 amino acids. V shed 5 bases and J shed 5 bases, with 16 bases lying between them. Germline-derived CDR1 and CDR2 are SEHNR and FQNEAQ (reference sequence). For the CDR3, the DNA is TGTGCCAGCAGCGTAGAGTCGAGTTCCCACGAGCAGTACTTC. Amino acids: CASSVESSSHEQYF.

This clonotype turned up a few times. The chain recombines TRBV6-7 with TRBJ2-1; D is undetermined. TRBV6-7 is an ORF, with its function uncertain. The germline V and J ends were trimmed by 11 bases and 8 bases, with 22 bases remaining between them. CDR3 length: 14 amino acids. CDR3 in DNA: TGTGCCTCCCGGCGACTTAAATTTATCCATGAGCAGTTCTTC. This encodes CASRRLKFIHEQFF.

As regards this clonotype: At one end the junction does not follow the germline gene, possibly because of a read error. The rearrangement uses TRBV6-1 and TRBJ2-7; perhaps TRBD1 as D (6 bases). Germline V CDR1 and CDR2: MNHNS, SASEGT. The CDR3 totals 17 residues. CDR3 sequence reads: CVSSPPTTGSIFYEQYF. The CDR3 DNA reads TGTGTCAGCAGTCCCCCCACAACAGGGAGTATTTTTTACGAGCAGTACTTC.

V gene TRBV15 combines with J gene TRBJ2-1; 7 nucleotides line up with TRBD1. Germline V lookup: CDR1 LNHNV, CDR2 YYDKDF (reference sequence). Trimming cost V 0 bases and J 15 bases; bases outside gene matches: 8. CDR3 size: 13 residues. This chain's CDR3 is CATSREGQVGRFF. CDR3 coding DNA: TGTGCCACCAGCAGAGAAGGACAGGTGGGAAGGTTCTTC.

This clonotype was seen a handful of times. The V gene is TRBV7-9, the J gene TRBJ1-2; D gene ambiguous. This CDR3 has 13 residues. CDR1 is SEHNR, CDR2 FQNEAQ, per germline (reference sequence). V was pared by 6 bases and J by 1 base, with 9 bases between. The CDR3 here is CASRAEINYGYTF. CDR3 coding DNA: TGTGCCAGCAGGGCAGAGATTAACTATGGCTACACCTTC.

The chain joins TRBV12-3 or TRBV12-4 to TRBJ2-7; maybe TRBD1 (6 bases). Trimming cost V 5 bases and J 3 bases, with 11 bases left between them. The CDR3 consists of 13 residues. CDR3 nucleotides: TGTGCCAGCAGTAGAACAGGGTACTACGAGCAGTACTTC. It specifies CASSRTGYYEQYF.

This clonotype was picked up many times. DNA of the CDR3: TGTGCCAGCAGTCCGGGACAGAGCTCTAACTATGGCTACACCTTC. It yields the protein CASSPGQSSNYGYTF. The chain carries TRBV12-3 or TRBV12-4 and TRBJ1-2, with 7 positions matching TRBD1. This CDR3 region has 15 residues. V was clipped by 5 bases and J by 0 bases; unmatched bases: 6.

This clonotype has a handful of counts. CDR3 protein: CASASPEGGAFTDTQYF. The CDR3 DNA reads as TGTGCCAGCGCTTCCCCCGAGGGGGGGGCCTTTACAGATACGCAGTATTTT. The gene calls are TRBV27 and TRBJ2-3; maybe TRBD2 (7 bases). V lost 8 bases and J lost 3, with 24 bases in between. The CDR3 is 17 residues long. Looked up from germline, CDR1 is MNHEY and CDR2 is SMNVEV (reference sequence).

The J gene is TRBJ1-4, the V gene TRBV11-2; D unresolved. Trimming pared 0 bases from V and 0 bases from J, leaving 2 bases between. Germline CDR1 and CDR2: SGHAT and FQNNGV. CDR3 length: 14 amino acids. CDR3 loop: CASSLEATNEKLFF. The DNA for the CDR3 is TGTGCCAGCAGCTTAGAGGCAACTAATGAAAAACTGTTTTTT.

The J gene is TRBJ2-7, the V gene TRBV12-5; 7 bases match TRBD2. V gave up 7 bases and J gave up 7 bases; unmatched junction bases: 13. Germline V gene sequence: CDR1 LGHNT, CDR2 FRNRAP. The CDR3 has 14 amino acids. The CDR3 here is CASVSGTTNNEQYF. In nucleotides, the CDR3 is TGTGCTAGTGTAAGTGGGACTACCAACAATGAGCAGTACTTC.

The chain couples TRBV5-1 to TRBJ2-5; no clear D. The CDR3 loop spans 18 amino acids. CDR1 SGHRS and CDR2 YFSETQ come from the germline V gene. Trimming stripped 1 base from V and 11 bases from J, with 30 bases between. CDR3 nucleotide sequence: TGCGCCAGCAGCTTGTACCCGAGCGCGAGCGCCCCCCACAATGAGCAGTACTTC. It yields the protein CASSLYPSASAPHNEQYF.

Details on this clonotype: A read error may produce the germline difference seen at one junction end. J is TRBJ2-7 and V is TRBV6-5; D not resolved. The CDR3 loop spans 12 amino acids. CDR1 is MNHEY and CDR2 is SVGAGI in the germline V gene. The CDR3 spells CAGSYDRYEQYF. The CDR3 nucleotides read TGTGCCGGCAGTTACGACCGTTACGAGCAGTACTTC.

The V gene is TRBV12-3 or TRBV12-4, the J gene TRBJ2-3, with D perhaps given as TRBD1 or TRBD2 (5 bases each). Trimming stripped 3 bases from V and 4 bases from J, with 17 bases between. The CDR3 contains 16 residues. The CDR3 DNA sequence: TGTGCCAGCAGTTTCTGGGACCTTACGAGCGCAGATACGCAGTATTTT. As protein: CASSFWDLTSADTQYF.

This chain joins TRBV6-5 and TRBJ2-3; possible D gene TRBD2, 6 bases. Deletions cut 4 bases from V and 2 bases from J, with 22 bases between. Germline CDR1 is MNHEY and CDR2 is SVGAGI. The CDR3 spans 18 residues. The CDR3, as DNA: TGTGCCAGCAGTTCCCAAATACTAGTTGGGCGGGACACAGATACGCAGTATTTT. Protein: CASSSQILVGRDTDTQYF.

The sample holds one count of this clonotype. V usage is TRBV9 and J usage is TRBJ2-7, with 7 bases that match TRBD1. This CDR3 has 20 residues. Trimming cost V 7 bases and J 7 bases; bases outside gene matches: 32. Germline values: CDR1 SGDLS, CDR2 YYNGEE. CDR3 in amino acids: CASGPPSEGAHGFSYNEQYF. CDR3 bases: TGTGCCAGCGGCCCGCCCTCAGAGGGGGCGCACGGGTTTTCCTACAATGAGCAGTACTTC.

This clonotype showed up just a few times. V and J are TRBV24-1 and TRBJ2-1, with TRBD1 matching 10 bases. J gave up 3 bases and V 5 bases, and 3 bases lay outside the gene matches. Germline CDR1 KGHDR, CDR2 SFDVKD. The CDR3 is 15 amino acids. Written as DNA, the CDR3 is TGTGCCACCAGTGGGTGGACAGGGGGCTACAATGAGCAGTTCTTC. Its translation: CATSGWTGGYNEQFF.

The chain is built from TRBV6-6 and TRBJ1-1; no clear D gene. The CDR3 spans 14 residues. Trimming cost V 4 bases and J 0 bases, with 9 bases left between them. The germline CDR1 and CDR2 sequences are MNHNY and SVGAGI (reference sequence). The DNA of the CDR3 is TGTGCCAGCAGTTCGCCAGAGATGAACACTGAAGCTTTCTTT. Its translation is CASSSPEMNTEAFF.

As DNA, the CDR3 is TGTGCCAGCAGTGAAACAGGGGAACTCTACGAGCAGTACTTC. Translation gives CASSETGELYEQYF. The V gene is TRBV6-1, the J gene TRBJ2-7, with 7 bases fitting TRBD1. The CDR3 has 14 residues. Germline V CDR1 and CDR2: MNHNS, SASEGT. The ends lost 2 bases at V and 3 bases at J; junction bases unmatched: 4.

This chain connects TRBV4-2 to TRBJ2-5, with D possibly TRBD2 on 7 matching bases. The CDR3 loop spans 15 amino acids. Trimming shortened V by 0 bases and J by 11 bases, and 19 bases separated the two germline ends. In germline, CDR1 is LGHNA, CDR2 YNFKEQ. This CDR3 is CASSQEGGGAAEQYF. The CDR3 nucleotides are TGTGCCAGCAGCCAAGAAGGAGGGGGGGCCGCTGAGCAGTACTTC.

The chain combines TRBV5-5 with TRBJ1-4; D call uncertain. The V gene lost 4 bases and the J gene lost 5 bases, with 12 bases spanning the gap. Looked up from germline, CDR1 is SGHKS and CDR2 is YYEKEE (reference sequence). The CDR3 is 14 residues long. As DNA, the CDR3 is TGTGCCAGCAGCCACCGGCAAGCCAATGAAAAACTGTTTTTT. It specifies CASSHRQANEKLFF.

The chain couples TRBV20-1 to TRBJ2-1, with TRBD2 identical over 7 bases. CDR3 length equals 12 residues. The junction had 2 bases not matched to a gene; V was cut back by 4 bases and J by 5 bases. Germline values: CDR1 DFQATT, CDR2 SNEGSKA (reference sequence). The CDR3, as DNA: TGCAGTGCTAATCGGGAGGACAATGAGCAGTTCTTC. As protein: CSANREDNEQFF.

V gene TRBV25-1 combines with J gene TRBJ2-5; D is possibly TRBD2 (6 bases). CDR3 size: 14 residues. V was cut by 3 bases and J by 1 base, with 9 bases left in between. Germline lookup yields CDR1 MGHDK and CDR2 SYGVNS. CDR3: CASSDVAAQETQYF. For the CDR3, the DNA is TGTGCCAGCAGTGATGTAGCGGCCCAAGAGACCCAGTACTTC. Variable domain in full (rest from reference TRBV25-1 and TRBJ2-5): EADIYQTPRYLVIGTGKKITLECSQTMGHDKMYWYQQDPGMELHLIHYSYGVNSTEKGDLSSESTVSRIRTEHFPLTLESARPSHTSQYLCASSDVAAQETQYFGPGTRLLVL.

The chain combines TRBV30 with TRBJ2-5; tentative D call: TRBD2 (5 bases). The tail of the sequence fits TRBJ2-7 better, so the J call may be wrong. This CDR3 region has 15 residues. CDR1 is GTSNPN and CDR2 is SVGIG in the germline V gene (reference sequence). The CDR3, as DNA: TGTGCCTGGAGAGGAGGAAGAAAGCTAGTAAACGAGCAGTACTTC. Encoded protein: CAWRGGRKLVNEQYF.